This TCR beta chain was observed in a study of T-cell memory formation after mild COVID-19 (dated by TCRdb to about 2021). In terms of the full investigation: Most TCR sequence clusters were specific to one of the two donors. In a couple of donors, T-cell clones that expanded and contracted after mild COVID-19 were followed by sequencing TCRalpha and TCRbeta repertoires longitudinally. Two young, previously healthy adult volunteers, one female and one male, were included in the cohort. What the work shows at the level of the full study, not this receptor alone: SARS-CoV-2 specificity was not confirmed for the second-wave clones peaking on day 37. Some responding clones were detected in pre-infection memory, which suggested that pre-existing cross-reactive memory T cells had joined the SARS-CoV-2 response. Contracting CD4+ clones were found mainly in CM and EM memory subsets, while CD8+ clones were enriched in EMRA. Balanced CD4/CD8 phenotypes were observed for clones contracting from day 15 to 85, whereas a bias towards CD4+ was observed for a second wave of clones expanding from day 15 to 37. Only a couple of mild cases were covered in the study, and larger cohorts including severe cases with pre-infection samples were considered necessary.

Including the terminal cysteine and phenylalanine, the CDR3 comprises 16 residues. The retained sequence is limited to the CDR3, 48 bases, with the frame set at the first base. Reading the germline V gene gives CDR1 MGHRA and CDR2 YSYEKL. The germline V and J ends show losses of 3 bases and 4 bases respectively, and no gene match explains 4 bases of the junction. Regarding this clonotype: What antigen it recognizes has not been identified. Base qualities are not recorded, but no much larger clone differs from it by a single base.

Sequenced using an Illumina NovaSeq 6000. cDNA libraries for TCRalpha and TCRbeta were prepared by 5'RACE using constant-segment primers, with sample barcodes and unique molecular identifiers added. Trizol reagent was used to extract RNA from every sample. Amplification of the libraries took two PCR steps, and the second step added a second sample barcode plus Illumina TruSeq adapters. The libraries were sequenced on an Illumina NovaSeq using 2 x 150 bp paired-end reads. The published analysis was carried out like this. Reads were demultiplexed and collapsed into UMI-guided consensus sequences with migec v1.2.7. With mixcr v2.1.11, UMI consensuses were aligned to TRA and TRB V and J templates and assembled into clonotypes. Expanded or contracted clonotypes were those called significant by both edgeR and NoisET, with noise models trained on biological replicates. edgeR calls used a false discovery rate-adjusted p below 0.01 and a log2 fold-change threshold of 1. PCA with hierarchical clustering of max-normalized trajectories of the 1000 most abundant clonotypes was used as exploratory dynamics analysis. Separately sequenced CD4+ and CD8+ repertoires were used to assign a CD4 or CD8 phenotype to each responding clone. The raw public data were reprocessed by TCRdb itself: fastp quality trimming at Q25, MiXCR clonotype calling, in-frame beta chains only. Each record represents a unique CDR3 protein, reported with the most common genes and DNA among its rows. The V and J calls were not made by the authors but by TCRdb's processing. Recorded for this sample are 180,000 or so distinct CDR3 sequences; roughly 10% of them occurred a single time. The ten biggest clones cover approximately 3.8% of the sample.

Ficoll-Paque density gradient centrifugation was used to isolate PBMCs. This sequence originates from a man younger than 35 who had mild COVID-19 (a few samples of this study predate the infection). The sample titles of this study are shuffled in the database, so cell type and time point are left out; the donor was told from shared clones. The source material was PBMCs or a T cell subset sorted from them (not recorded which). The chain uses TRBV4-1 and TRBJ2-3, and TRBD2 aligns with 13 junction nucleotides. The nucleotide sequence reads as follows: TGCGCCAGCAGCCAGGGGACTAGCGGGGCAGCAGATACGCAGTATTTT. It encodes CASSQGTSGAADTQYF.